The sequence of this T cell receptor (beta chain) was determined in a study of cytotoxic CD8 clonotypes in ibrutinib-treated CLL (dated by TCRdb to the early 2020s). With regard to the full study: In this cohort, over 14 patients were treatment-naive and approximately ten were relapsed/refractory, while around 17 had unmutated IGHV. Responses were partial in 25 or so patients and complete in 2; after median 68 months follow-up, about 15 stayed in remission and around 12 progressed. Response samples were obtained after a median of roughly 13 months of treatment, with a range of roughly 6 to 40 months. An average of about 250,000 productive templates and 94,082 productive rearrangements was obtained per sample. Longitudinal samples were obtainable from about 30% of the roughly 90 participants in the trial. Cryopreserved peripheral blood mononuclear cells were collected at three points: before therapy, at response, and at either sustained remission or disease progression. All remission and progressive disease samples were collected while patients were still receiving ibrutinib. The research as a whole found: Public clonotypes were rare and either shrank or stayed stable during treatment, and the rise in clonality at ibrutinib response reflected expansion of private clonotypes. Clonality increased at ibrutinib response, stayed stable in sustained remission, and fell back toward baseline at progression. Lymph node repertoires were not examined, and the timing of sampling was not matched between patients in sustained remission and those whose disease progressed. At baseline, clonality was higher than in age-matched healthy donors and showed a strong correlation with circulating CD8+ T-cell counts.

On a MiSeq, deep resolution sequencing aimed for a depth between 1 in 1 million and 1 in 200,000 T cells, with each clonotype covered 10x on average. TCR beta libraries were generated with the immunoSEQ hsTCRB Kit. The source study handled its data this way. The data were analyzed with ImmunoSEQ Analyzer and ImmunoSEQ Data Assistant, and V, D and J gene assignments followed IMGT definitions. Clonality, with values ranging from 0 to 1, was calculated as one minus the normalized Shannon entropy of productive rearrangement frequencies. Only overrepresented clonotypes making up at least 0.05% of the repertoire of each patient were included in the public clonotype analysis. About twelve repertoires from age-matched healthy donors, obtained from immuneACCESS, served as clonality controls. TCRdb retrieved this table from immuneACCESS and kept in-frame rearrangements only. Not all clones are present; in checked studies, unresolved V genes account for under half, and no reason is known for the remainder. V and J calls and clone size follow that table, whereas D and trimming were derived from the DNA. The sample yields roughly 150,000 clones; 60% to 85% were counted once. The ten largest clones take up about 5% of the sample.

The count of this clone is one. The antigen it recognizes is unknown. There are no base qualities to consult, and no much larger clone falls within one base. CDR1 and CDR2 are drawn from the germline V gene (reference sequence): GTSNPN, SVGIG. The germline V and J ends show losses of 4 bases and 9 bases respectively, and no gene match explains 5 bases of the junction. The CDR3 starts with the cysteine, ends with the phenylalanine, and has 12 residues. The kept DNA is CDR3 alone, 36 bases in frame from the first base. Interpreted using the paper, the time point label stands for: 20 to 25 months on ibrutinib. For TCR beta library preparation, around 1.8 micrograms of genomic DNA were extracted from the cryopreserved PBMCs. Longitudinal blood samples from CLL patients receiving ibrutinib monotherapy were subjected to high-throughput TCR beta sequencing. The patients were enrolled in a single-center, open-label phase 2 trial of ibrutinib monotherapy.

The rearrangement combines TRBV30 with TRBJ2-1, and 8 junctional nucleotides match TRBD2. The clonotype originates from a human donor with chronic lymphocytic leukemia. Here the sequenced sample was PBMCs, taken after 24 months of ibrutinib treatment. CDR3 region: CAWKHRGGEQFF. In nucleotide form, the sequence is TGTGCCTGGAAGCATCGGGGGGGTGAGCAGTTCTTC.